Shown below are 18 T cell receptor beta chains from a single sample sequenced in a study of blood T cell repertoires in COVID-19. TCRdb's copy holds only in-frame clones and misses some; the assay was immunoSEQ multiplex PCR. In the table there are about 110,000 clones, roughly 91% of which are singletons. The sample consisted of peripheral blood. These TCRs come from a woman between 50 and 59 years old with acute or convalescent COVID-19.

The rearrangement joins TRBV19 to TRBJ2-2; 8 bases match TRBD2. The germline V gene has CDR1 LNHDA and CDR2 SQIVND (reference sequence). Trimming removed 7 bases from V and 5 bases from J; junction bases left unmatched: 6. The CDR3 consists of 14 residues. The CDR3: CASMAGGRTGELFF. Here the CDR3 DNA reads TGTGCCAGTATGGCGGGGGGAAGAACCGGGGAGCTGTTTTTT.

The chain joins TRBV15 to TRBJ1-2, with a possible D match to TRBD1 (6 bases). The V end lost 0 bases, the J end lost 8 bases, and 13 bases lay between the germline ends. The CDR3 loop spans 14 amino acids. Germline V CDR1 and CDR2: LNHNV, YYDKDF (reference sequence). CDR3 residues: CATSREEQGVGYTF. The CDR3 DNA reads TGTGCCACCAGCAGAGAAGAACAGGGAGTCGGCTACACCTTC.

This sequence joins TRBV10-2 and TRBJ1-5, with a possible D match to TRBD1 (6 bases). The CDR3 totals 13 residues. Germline CDR1 WSHSY, CDR2 SAAADI. Trimming stripped 8 bases from V and 6 bases from J, with 14 bases between. Here the CDR3 reads CASQAGGGQPQHF. The DNA for the CDR3 is TGCGCCAGCCAGGCTGGGGGCGGTCAGCCCCAGCATTTT.

V and J are TRBV19 and TRBJ1-5, with 9 bases aligning to TRBD1. The CDR3 is 18 residues long. The germline gives CDR1 LNHDA, CDR2 SQIVND (reference sequence). The V segment lost 4 bases and the J segment 1 base; nucleotides outside the gene matches: 11. The CDR3 loop is CASSRMDRGGPSNQPQHF. The CDR3 DNA is TGTGCCAGTAGTAGGATGGACAGGGGAGGGCCAAGCAATCAGCCCCAGCATTTT.

The chain has TRBV24-1 and TRBJ2-1; TRBD2 aligns across 13 bases. Per the germline V gene, CDR1 is KGHDR and CDR2 is SFDVKD. The CDR3 is made up of 16 amino acids. V shed 4 bases, J shed 9 bases, and the junction held 8 bases outside the gene matches. CDR3 loop: CATSEGSGLAGPEQFF. The CDR3 nucleotides are TGTGCCACCAGTGAAGGATCGGGACTAGCGGGGCCTGAGCAGTTCTTC.

The rearrangement links TRBV28 to TRBJ1-5, with D maybe TRBD1 (6 bases). The CDR3 is 13 residues long. Trimming removed 7 bases at V and 3 bases at J, with 10 bases between. Germline-derived CDR1 and CDR2 are MDHEN and SYDVKM. The CDR3, as DNA: TGTGCCAGCAAAGGGACACTCAATCAGCCCCAGCATTTT. This encodes CASKGTLNQPQHF.

The V and J genes are TRBV7-9 and TRBJ2-5; 8 nucleotides agree with TRBD2. The CDR3 covers 12 residues. Germline V lookup: CDR1 SEHNR, CDR2 FQNEAQ (reference sequence). Trimming took 8 bases from V and 4 from J; bases not matched to a gene: 3. Written as DNA, the CDR3 is TGTGCCAGCCACCTAGCGGGAGAGACCCAGTACTTC. Its translation: CASHLAGETQYF.

J is TRBJ1-1 and V is TRBV29-1; TRBD1 matches 8 bases. Germline V gene data show CDR1 as SQVTM and CDR2 as ANQGSEA. Trimming at V came to 4 bases and at J to 4 bases, leaving 8 bases not matched to a gene. CDR3 length: 14 residues. The CDR3 is CSVAGAQGGTEAFF. CDR3 bases: TGCAGCGTTGCAGGTGCACAGGGGGGCACTGAAGCTTTCTTT.

The chain combines TRBV14 with TRBJ2-5; D may be TRBD1 (5 bases). CDR1 and CDR2 from the germline V gene are SGHDN and FVKESK. The CDR3 is made up of 12 amino acids. The V and J ends lost 4 bases and 8 bases respectively, with 11 bases between them. The CDR3 DNA follows: TGTGCCAGCAGCCCCCAGGGTATCACCCAGTACTTC. It codes for CASSPQGITQYF.

The chain has TRBV5-1 and TRBJ2-3; 10 positions agree with TRBD2. The CDR3 loop spans 15 amino acids. V lost 4 bases to trimming and J lost 4 bases; unmatched junction nucleotides: 6. Germline V gives CDR1 SGHRS, CDR2 YFSETQ. CDR3 in amino acids: CASSPLAGEADTQYF. In nucleotides, the CDR3 is TGCGCCAGCAGCCCGCTAGCGGGAGAAGCAGATACGCAGTATTTT.

The chain carries TRBV6-5 and TRBJ2-1, with 9 bases fitting TRBD1. V gave up 7 bases and J gave up 6 bases; unmatched junction bases: 4. The germline V gene has CDR1 MNHEY and CDR2 SVGAGI. This CDR3 contains 13 residues. The CDR3, as DNA: TGTGCCAGCAAAGCGACAGGGGGCAATGAGCAGTTCTTC. Translation gives CASKATGGNEQFF.

The rearrangement uses TRBV3-1 (or the pseudogene TRBV3-2) and TRBJ2-2; the D gene is possibly TRBD2 (5 bases). This CDR3 comprises 16 residues. From germline, CDR1 is LGHDT and CDR2 YNNKEL (reference sequence). V lost 4 bases to trimming and J lost 4 bases, with 16 bases between them. The CDR3: CASSPANQRTTGELFF. The CDR3, as DNA: TGTGCCAGCAGCCCAGCCAACCAGCGGACCACCGGGGAGCTGTTTTTT.

This chain's CDR3 is CASSFGTSGTTGELFF. CDR3 sequence (DNA): TGTGCCAGCAGCTTTGGGACTAGCGGGACGACCGGGGAGCTGTTTTTT. The V gene is TRBV7-2, the J gene TRBJ2-2; 13 bases fit TRBD2. V was clipped by 3 bases and J by 5 bases; unmatched bases: 3. The CDR3 is 16 residues long. Germline V gene data show CDR1 as SGHTA and CDR2 as FQGNSA.

The genes are TRBV5-6 and TRBJ1-2, with D possibly matching TRBD1 (5 bases). Trimming stripped 2 bases from V and 8 bases from J, with 22 bases between. In germline, CDR1 is SGHDT, CDR2 YYEEEE. This CDR3 has 16 amino acids. The CDR3 DNA follows: TGTGCCAGCAGCTTAGGCCTGCGGGACCGGGCGGGAGGCTACACCTTC. Protein sequence: CASSLGLRDRAGGYTF.

This chain uses TRBV14 with TRBJ2-7, with 10 bases matching TRBD1. V was pared by 2 bases and J by 4 bases, with 8 bases of the junction left unmatched. Germline assignment: CDR1 SGHDN and CDR2 FVKESK. CDR3 length equals 16 residues. The CDR3 bases are TGTGCCAGCAGCCAACCGTTGGGACAGGGGCGATACGAGCAGTACTTC. Protein product: CASSQPLGQGRYEQYF.

The chain couples TRBV2 to TRBJ2-5, with TRBD1 as a possible D gene (6 bases). CDR1 and CDR2 (germline): SNHLY, FYNNEI. The CDR3 extends over 13 amino acids. Trimming took off 7 bases at V and 5 bases at J, with 14 bases between the two ends. The CDR3 reads CASNDRSTETQYF. The CDR3 coding sequence is TGTGCCAGCAACGACAGGTCAACGGAGACCCAGTACTTC.

V and J are TRBV29-1 and TRBJ1-1; D may be TRBD1 (5 bases). The CDR3 loop spans 13 amino acids. Trimming cost V 7 bases and J 3 bases, with 15 bases left between them. Germline V CDR1 and CDR2: SQVTM, ANQGSEA. CDR3 region: CSAVGGKDTEAFF. CDR3 sequence (DNA): TGCAGCGCCGTGGGGGGAAAGGACACTGAAGCTTTCTTT.

The rearrangement joins TRBV19 to TRBJ1-3, with a weak D call TRBD1 (5 bases). The CDR3 is made up of 14 amino acids. With 4 bases removed from V and 1 base from J, the gap between germline ends came to 8 bases. CDR1 and CDR2 (germline): LNHDA, SQIVND (reference sequence). DNA of the CDR3: TGTGCCAGTAGTACGGACAATTCTGGAAACACCATATATTTT. It encodes CASSTDNSGNTIYF.